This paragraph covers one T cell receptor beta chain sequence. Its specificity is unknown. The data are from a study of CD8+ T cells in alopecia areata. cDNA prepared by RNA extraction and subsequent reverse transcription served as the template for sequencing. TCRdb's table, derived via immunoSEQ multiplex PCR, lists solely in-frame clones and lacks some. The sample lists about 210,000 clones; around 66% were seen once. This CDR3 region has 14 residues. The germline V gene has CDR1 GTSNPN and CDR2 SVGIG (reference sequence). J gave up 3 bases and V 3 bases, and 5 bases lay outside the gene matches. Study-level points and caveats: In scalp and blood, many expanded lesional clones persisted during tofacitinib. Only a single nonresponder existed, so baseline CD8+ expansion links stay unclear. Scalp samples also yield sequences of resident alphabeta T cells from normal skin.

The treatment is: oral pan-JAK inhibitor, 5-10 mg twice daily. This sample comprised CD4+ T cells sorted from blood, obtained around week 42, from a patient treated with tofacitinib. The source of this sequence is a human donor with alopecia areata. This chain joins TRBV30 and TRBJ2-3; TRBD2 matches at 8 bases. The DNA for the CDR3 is TGTGCCTGGAGACTCGGGGGGGCGACAGATACGCAGTATTTT. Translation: CAWRLGGATDTQYF.